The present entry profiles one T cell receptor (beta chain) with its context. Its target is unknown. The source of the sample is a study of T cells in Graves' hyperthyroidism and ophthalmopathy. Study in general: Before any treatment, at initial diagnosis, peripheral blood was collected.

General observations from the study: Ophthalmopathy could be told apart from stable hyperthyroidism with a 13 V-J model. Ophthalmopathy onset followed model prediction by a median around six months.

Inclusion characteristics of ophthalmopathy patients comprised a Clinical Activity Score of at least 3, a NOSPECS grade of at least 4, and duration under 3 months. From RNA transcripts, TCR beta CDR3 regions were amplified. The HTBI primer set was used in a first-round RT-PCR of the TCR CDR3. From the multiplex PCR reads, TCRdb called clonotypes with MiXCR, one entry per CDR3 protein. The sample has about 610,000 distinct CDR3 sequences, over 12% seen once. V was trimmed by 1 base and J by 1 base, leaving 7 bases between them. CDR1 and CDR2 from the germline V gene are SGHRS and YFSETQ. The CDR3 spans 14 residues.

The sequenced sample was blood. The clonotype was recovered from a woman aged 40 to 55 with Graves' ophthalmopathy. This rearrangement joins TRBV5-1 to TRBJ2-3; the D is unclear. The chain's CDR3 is CASSLSEGTDTQYF. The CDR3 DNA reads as TGCGCCAGCAGCTTGTCAGAGGGCACAGATACGCAGTATTTT.